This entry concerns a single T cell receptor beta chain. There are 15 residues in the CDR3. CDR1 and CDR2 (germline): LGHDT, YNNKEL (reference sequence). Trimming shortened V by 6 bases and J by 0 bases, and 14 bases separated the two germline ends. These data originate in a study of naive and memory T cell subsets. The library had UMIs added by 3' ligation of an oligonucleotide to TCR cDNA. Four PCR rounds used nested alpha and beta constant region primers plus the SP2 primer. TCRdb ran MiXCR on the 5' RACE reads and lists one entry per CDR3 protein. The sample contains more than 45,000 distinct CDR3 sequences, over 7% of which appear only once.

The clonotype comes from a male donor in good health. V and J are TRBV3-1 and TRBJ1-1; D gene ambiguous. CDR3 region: CASRKAGAVNTEAFF. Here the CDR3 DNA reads TGTGCCAGCAGAAAGGCGGGTGCAGTGAACACTGAAGCTTTCTTT.